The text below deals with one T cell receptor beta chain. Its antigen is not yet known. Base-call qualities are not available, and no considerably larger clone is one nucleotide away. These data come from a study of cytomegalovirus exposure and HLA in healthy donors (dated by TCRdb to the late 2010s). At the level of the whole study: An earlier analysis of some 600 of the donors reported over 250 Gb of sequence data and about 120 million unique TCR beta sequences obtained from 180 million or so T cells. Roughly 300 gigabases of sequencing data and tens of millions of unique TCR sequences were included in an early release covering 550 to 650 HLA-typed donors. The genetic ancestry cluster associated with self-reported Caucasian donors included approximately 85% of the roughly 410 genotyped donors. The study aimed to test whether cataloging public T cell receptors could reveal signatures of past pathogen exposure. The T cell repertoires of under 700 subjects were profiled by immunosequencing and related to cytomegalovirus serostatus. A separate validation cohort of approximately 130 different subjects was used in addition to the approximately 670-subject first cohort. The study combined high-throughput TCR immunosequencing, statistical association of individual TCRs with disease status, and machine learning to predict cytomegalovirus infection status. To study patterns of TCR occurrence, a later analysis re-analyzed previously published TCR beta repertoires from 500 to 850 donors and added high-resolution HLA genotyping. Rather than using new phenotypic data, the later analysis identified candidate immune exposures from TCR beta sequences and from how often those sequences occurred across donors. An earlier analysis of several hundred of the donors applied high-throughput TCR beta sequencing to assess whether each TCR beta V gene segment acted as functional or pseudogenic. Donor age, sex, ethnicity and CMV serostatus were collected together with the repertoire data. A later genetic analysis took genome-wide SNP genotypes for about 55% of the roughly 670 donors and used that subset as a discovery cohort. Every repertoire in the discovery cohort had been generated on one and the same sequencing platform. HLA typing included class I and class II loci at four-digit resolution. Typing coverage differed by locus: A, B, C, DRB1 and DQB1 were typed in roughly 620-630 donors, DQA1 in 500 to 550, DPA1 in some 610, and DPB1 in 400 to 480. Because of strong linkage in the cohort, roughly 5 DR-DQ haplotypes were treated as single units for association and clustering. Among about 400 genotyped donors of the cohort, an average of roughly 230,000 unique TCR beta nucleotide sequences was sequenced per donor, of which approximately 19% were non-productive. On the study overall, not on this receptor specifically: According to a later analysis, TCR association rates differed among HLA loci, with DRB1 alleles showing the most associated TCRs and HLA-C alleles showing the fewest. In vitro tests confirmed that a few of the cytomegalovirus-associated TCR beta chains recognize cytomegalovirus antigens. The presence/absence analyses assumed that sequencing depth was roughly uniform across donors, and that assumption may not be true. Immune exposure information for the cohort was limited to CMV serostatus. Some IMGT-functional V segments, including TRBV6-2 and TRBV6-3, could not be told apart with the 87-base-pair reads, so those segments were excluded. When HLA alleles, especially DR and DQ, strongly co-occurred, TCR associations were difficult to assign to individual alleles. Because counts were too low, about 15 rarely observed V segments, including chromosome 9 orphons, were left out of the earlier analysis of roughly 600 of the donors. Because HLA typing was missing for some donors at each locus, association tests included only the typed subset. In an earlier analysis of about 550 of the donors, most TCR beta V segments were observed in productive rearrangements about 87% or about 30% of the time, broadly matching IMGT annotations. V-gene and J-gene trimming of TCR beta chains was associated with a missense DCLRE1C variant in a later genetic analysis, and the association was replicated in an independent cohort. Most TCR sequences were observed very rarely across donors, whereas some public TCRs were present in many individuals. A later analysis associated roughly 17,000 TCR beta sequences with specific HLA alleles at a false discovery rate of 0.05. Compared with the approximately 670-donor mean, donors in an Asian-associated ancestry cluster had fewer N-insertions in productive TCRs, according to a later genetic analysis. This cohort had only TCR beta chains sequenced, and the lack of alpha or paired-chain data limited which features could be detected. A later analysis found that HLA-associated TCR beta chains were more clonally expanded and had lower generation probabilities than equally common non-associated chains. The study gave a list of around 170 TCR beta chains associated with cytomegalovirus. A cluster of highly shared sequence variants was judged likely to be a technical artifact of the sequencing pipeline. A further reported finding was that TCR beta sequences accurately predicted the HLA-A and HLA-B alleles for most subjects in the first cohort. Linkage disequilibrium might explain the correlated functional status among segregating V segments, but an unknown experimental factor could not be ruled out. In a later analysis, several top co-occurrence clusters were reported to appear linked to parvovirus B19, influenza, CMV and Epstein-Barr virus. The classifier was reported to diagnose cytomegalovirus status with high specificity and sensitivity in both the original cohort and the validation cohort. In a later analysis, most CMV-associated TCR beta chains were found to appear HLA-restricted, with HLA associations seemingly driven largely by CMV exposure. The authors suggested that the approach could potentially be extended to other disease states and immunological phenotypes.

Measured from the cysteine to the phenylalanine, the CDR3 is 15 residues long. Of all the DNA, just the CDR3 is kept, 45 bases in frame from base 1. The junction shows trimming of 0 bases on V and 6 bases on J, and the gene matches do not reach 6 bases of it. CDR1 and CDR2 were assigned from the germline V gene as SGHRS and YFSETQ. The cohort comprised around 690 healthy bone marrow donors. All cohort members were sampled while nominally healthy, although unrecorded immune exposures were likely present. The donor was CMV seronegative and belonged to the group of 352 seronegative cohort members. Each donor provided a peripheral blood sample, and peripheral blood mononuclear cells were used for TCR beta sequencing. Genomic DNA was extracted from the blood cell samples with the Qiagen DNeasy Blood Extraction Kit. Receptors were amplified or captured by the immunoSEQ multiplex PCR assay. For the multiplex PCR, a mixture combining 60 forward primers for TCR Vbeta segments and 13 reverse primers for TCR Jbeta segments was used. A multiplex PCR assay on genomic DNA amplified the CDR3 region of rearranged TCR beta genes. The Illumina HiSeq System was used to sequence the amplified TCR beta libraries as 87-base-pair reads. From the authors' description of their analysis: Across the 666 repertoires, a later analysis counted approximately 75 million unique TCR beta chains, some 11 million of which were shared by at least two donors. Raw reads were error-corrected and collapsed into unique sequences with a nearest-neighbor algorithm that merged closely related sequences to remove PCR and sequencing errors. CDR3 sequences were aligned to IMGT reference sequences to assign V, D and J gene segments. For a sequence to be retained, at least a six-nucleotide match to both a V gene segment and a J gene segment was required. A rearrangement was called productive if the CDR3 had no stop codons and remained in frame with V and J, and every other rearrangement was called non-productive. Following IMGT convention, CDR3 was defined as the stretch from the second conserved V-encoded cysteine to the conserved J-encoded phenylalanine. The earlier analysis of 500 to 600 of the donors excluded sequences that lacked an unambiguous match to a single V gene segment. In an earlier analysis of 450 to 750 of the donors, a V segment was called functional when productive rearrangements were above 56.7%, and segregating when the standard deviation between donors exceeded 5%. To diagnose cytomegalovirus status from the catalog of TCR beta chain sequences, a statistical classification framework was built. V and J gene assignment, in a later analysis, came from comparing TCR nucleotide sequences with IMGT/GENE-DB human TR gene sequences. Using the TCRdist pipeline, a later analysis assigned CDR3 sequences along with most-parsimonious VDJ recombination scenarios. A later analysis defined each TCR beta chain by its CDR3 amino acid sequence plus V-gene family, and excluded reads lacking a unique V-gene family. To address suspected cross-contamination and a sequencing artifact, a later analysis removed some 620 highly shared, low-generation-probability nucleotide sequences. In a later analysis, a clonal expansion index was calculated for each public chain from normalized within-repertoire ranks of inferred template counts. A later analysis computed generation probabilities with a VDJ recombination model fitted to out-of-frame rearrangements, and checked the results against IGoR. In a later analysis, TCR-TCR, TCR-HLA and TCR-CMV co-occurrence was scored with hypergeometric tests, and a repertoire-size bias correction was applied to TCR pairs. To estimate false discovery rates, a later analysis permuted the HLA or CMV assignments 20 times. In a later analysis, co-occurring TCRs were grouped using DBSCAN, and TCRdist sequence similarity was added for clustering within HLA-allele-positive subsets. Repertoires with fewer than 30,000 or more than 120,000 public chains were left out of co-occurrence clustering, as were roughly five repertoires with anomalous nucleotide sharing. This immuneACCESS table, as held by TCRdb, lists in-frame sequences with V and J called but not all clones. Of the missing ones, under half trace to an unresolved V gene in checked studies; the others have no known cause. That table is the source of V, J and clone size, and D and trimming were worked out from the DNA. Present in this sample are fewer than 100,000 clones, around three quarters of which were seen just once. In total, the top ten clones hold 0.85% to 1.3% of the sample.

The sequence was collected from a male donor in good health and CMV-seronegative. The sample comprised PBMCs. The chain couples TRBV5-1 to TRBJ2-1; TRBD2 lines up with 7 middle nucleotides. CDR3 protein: CASSLGLARSNEQFF. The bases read TGCGCCAGCAGCTTGGGACTAGCACGCTCCAATGAGCAGTTCTTC.